Described below is a single T cell receptor (beta chain) sequence and its context. Its cognate antigen has yet to be identified. No per-base quality is available; no much larger clone lies one base away. These data are taken from a study of blood T cell repertoires in COVID-19 (dated by TCRdb to 2020 to 2021). About the full investigation: The collaborator samples originated in the United States, Italy and Spain and spanned the acute and convalescent phases of COVID-19. The material from the prospective study consisted of cDNA or gDNA derived from T cells, B-cell-depleted T cells, or PBMCs. Subjects who had been exposed to COVID-19, were actively infected with it, or had recovered from it provided the deeply sampled blood TCRbeta repertoires that made up the dataset. The repertoires were made available in a free public database intended to serve as a resource for research on the immune response to SARS-CoV-2. The samples were drawn from two sources: the first 160 participants of the ongoing ImmuneRACE study, and approximately 1,300 subjects contributed by 6 global collaborators. The sample metadata nearly always contained a de-identified subject ID, COVID-19 status, age in years and sex. Where available, HLA class I and class II types were obtained from metadata supplied by the sample provider rather than from assay-based typing.

The germline V gene encodes CDR1 KGHDR and CDR2 SFDVKD. The CDR3 runs 17 amino acids, cysteine and phenylalanine included. The retained sequence is limited to the CDR3, 51 bases, with the frame set at the first base. At the junction V is shortened by 1 base and J by 2 bases; bases outside the gene matches: 6. Overall study outcomes, separate from this receptor: How much clinical and demographic metadata was included differed by source and by participant, and the metadata was provided uncurated.

TCRbeta CDR3 regions were amplified from genomic DNA by means of the immunoSEQ Assay, a bias-controlled multiplex PCR. The original methods were these. The number of nucleated cells in each sample was estimated from the amplification of reference gene primers within the assay. To quantify the absolute abundance of each unique TCRbeta CDR3 rearrangement, sequence reads were collapsed and filtered. For each sample, productive Simpson clonality was calculated as the square root of Simpson's diversity index across productive rearrangements. TCRdb carries this immuneACCESS record with in-frame sequences only. Its versions omit some clonotypes, under half of them owing to an unresolved V gene in the studies checked, with the rest unexplained. V and J calls and clone size are those listed in that table; D and trimming were worked out from the DNA. The sample table holds about 480,000 clones, of which around 89% were seen once. The ten largest clones take up less than 2% of the sample.

Participants in the prospective study were enrolled through a virtual design, were aged about 18 to 100 years, and lived in about 25 United States geographic areas. Cohort assignment in the prospective study relied on participant-reported clinical history from a screening survey and a study questionnaire. Recovered participants in ImmuneRACE Cohort 3 were defined by two consecutive negative NP/OP PCR tests, clearance by a healthcare professional, or resolution of symptoms. Mobile phlebotomists in the prospective study collected whole blood, serum and a nasopharyngeal or oropharyngeal swab from every participant. Participants in the prospective study had the option to provide additional blood draws and questionnaires over a roughly 2-month period. Prospective study blood samples were shipped either frozen or at room temperature before DNA extraction.

Sequencing used PBMCs or T cells enriched from blood (not recorded which). This chain is built from TRBV24-1 and TRBJ2-5; 10 bases in between match TRBD1. The source is a woman in her 40s who had recovered from COVID-19. The CDR3 corresponds to CATSDFGQGGRQETQYF. The bases are TGTGCCACCAGTGATTTTGGACAGGGGGGAAGGCAAGAGACCCAGTACTTC.